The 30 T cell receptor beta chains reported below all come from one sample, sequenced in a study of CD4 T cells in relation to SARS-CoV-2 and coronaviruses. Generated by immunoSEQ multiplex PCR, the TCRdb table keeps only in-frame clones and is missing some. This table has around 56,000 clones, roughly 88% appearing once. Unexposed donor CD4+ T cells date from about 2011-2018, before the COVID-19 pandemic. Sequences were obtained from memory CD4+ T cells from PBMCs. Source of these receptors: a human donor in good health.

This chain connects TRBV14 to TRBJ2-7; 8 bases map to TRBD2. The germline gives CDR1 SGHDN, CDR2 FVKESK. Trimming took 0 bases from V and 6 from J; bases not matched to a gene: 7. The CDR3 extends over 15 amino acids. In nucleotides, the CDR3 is TGTGCCAGCAGCCAAGATTTTTATAGCGGGATCGAGCAGTACTTC. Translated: CASSQDFYSGIEQYF.

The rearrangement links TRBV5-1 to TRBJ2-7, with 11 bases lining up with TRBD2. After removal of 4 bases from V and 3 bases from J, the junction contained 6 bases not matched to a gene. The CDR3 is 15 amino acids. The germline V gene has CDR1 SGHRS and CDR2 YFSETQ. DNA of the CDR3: TGCGCCAGCAGCCTACTAGCGGGAGAGGTCTACGAGCAGTACTTC. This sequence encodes CASSLLAGEVYEQYF.

CDR3 loop: CASSLRLAGRRGSYNEQFF. The CDR3 nucleotides are TGTGCCAGCAGCTTAAGACTAGCGGGAAGGAGGGGGTCCTACAATGAGCAGTTCTTC. This chain connects TRBV7-6 to TRBJ2-1, with 11 bases fitting TRBD2. The length of the CDR3 is 19 residues. With V trimmed by 2 bases and J by 1 base, 10 bases remained unmatched. Germline CDR1 reads SGHVS; CDR2 reads FNYEAQ.

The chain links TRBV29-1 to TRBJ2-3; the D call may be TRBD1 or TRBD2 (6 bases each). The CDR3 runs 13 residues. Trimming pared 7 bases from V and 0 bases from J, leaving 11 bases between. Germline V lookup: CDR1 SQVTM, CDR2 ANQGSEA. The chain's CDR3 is CSAGGRSTDTQYF. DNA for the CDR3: TGCAGCGCCGGGGGCAGGAGCACAGATACGCAGTATTTT.

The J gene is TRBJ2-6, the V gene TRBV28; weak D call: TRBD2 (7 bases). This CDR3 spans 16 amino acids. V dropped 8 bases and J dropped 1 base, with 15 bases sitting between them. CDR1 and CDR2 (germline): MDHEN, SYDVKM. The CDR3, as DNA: TGTGCCAGCCGACGGACAGCGGGGTCTGGGGCCAACGTCCTGACTTTC. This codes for CASRRTAGSGANVLTF.

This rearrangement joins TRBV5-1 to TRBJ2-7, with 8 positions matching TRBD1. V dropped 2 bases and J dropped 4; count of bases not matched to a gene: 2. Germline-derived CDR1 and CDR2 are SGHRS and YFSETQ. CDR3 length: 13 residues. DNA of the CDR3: TGCGCCAGCAGCTTTTACAGGGGGTACGAGCAGTACTTC. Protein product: CASSFYRGYEQYF.

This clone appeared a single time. The CDR3, as DNA: TGTGCCAGCTTAAACAGGGCCGGGGCCTACGAGCAGTACTTC. It translates to CASLNRAGAYEQYF. The rearrangement joins TRBV6-6 to TRBJ2-7, with D tentatively TRBD1 (6 bases). V was cut by 8 bases and J by 2 bases, with 16 bases left in between. The germline CDR1 and CDR2 sequences are MNHNY and SVGAGI (reference sequence). This CDR3 comprises 14 residues.

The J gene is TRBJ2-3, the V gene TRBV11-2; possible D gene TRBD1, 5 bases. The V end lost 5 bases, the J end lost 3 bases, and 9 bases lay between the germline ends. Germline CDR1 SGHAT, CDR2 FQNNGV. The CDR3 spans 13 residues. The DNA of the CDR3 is TGTGCCAGCAGCGAACAGGTTACAGATACGCAGTATTTT. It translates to CASSEQVTDTQYF. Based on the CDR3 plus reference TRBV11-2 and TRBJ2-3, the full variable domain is EAGVAQSPRYKIIEKRQSVAFWCNPISGHATLYWYQQILGQGPKLLIQFQNNGVVDDSQLPKDRFSAERLKGVDSTLKIQPAKLEDSAVYLCASSEQVTDTQYFGPGTRLTVL.

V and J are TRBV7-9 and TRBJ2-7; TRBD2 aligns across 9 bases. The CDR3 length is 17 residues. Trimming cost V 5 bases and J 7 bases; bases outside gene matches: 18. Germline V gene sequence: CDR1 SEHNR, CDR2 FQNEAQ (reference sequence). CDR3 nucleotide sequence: TGTGCCAGCAGCCCGAGGGGTAGCGGGAGAACGCCGGGAGAGCAGTACTTC. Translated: CASSPRGSGRTPGEQYF.

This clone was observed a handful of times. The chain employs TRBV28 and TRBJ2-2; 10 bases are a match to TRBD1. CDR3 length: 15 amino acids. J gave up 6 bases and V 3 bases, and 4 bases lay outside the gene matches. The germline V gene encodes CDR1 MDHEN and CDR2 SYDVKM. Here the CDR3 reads CASSLTGGAAGELFF. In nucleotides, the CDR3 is TGTGCCAGCAGTTTGACAGGGGGCGCAGCCGGGGAGCTGTTTTTT.

Written as DNA, the CDR3 is TGTGCCAGCAGGGACGGGACCGCTTATGGCTACACCTTC. Translated: CASRDGTAYGYTF. The chain has TRBV28 and TRBJ1-2; D perhaps matches TRBD1 (5 bases). The CDR3 contains 13 residues. Per the germline V gene, CDR1 is MDHEN and CDR2 is SYDVKM. The V gene lost 6 bases and the J gene lost 5 bases, with 13 bases spanning the gap.

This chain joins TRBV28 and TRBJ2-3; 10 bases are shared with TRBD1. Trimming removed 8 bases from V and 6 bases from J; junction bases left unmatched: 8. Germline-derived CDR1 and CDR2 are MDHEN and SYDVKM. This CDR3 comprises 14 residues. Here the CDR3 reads CASRTGGGVDTQYF. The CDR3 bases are TGTGCCAGCCGGACAGGGGGAGGCGTCGATACGCAGTATTTT.

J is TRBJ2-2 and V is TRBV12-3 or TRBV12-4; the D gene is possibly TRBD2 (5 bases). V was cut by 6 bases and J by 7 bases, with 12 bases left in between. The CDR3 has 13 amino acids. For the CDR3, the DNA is TGTGCCAGCAGCCCCTACGGGGACGGGGAGCTGTTTTTT. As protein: CASSPYGDGELFF.

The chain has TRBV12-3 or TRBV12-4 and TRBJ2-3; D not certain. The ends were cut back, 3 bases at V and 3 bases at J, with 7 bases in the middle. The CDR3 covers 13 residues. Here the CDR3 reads CASSFDRTDTQYF. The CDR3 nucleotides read TGTGCCAGCAGTTTTGACCGTACAGATACGCAGTATTTT.

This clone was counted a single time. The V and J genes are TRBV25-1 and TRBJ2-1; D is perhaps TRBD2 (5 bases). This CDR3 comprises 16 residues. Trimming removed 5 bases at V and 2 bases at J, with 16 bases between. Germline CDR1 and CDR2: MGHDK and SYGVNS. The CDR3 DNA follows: TGTGCCAGCAGTCCTCTCCGAGGGAAGGCCTACAATGAGCAGTTCTTC. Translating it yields CASSPLRGKAYNEQFF. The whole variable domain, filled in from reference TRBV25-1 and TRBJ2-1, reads EADIYQTPRYLVIGTGKKITLECSQTMGHDKMYWYQQDPGMELHLIHYSYGVNSTEKGDLSSESTVSRIRTEHFPLTLESARPSHTSQYLCASSPLRGKAYNEQFFGPGTRLTVL.

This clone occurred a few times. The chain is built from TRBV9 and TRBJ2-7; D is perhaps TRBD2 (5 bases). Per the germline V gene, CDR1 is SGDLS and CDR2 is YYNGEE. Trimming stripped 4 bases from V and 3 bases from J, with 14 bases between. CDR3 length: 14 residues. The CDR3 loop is CASSPQLESYEQYF. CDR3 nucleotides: TGTGCCAGCAGCCCACAACTAGAGAGCTACGAGCAGTACTTC.

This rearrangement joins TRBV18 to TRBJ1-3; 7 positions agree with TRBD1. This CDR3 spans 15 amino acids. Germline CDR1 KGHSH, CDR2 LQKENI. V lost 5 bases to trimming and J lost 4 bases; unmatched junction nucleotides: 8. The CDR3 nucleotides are TGTGCCAGCTCAGACATGACAGGGCCCGGAAACACCATATATTTT. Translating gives CASSDMTGPGNTIYF.

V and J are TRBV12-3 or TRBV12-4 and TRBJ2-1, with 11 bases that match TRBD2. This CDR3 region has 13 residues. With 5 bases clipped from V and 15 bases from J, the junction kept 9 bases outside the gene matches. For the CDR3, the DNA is TGTGCCAGCAGTCTTGGGACTAGCGGAGAGGTGTTCTTC. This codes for CASSLGTSGEVFF.

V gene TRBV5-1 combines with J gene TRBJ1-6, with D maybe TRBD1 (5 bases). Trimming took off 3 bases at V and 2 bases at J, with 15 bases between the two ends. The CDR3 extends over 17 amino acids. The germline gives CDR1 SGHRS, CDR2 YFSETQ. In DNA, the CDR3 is TGCGCCAGCAGCTCCGACGGGTCGGGGGCCTATAATTCACCCCTCCACTTT. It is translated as CASSSDGSGAYNSPLHF.

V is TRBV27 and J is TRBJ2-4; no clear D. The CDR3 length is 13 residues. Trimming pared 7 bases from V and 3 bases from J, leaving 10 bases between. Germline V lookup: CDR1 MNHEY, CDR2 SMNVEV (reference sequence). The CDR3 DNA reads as TGTGCCAGCAAGGTAGAAGGCAAAAACATTCAGTACTTC. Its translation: CASKVEGKNIQYF.

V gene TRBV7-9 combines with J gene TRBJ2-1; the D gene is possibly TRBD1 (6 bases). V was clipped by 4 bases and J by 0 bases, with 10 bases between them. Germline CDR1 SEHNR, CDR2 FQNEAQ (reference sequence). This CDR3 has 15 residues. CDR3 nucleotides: TGTGCCAGCAGCTCGGGACAAAGCTCCTACAATGAGCAGTTCTTC. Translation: CASSSGQSSYNEQFF.

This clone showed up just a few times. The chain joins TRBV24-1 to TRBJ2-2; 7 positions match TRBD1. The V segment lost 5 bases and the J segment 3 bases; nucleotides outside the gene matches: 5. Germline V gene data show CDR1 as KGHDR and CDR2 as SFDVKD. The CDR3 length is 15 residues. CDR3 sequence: CATSVGQVYTGELFF. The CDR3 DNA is TGTGCCACCAGTGTCGGACAGGTCTACACCGGGGAGCTGTTTTTT.

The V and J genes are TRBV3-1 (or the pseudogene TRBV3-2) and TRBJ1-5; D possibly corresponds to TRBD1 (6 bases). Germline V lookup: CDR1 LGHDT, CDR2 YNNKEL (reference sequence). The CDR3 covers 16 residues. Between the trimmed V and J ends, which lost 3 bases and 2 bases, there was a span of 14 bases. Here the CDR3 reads CASSQSYSGGNQPQHF. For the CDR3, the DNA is TGTGCCAGCAGCCAGTCGTATTCAGGGGGCAATCAGCCCCAGCATTTT.

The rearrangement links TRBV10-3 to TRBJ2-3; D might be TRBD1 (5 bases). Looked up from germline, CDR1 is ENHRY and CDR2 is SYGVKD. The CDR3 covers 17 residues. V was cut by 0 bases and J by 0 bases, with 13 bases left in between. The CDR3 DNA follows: TGTGCCATCAGTGAGTCCAAACAGACAGCTAGCACAGATACGCAGTATTTT. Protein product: CAISESKQTASTDTQYF.

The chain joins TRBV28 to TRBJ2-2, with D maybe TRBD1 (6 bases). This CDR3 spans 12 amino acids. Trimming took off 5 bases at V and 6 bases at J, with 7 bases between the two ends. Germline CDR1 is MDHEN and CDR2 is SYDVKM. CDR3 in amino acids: CASSRQAGELFF. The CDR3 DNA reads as TGTGCCAGCAGTAGACAGGCCGGGGAGCTGTTTTTT.

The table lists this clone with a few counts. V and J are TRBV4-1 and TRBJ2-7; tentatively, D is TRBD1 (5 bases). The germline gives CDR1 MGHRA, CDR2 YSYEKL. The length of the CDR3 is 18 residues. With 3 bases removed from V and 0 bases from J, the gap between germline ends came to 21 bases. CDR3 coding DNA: TGCGCCAGCAGCCAGGCCTTCAGGACACTAAAATACTCCTACGAGCAGTACTTC. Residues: CASSQAFRTLKYSYEQYF.

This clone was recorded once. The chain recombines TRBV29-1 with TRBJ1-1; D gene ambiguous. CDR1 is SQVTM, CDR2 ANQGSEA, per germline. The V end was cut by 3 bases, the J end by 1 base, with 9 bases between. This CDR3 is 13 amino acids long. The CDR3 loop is CSVEVGQNTEAFF. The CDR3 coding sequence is TGCAGCGTTGAGGTCGGGCAGAACACTGAAGCTTTCTTT.

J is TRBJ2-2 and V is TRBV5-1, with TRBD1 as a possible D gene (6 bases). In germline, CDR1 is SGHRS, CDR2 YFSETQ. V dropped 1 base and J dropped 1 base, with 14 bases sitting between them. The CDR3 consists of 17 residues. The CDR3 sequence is CASSLFPGDQNTGELFF. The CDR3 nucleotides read TGCGCCAGCAGCTTGTTTCCAGGGGATCAGAACACCGGGGAGCTGTTTTTT.

The CDR3 DNA reads TGTGCCAGCAGCTTAGGTGGGGCGGGACAGGACAATGGCTACACCTTC. Its translation is CASSLGGAGQDNGYTF. The chain uses TRBV7-2 and TRBJ1-2; 8 bases are shared with TRBD1. This CDR3 spans 16 amino acids. CDR1 is SGHTA, CDR2 FQGNSA, per germline. V shed 1 base, J shed 6 bases, and the junction held 10 bases outside the gene matches.

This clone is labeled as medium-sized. This CDR3 reads CASSSLAGGRDEQFF. The CDR3 DNA reads TGTGCCAGCAGCTCTCTAGCGGGAGGGCGGGATGAGCAGTTCTTC. The rearrangement joins TRBV7-9 to TRBJ2-1, with TRBD2 identical over 12 bases. Trimming cost V 4 bases and J 8 bases; bases outside gene matches: 6. The CDR3 runs 15 residues. The germline CDR1 and CDR2 sequences are SEHNR and FQNEAQ (reference sequence).